The rows below give T cell receptor beta chains drawn from one sample of a study of T cell changes during pregnancy in multiple sclerosis. Data came from immunoSEQ multiplex PCR; TCRdb stores just in-frame clones and leaves some out. The data hold around 58,000 clones, with 91% observed a single time. Sequencing used peripheral blood, obtained before pregnancy. Receptor source: a female donor with multiple sclerosis, enrolled in a pregnancy study. The CDR3 runs from the conserved cysteine through the conserved F or W. D genes are given only for firm matches. The size of a clone is reported for some rows only, either as once, few or many, or as a class for expanded clones.

J	V	length	size	D	CDR3	DNA
TRBJ2-3	TRBV9	16	-	TRBD2	CASSVDPGLNTDTQYF	TGTGCCAGCAGCGTTGACCCGGGACTAAACACAGATACGCAGTATTTT
TRBJ1-1	TRBV6-5	12	few	-	CASSLGTTEAFF	TGTGCCAGCAGTCTTGGGACAACTGAAGCTTTCTTT
TRBJ2-7	TRBV13	15	once	TRBD2	CASSLDSGGAYEQYF	TGTGCCAGCAGCTTAGATAGCGGGGGGGCCTACGAGCAGTACTTC
TRBJ2-3	TRBV7-3	13	-	-	CASSLNAGDTQYF	TGTGCCAGCAGCTTAAATGCAGGAGATACGCAGTATTTT
TRBJ1-4	TRBV19	16	-	-	CASSSAREPSNEKLFF	TGTGCCAGTAGTAGTGCGCGGGAGCCGTCTAATGAAAAACTGTTTTTT
TRBJ2-1	TRBV18	16	-	-	CASSPRGRDNYNEQFF	TGTGCCAGCTCACCCAGGGGAAGGGACAACTACAATGAGCAGTTCTTC
TRBJ2-1	TRBV7-6	17	-	TRBD2	CASSLVLAGSSYNEQFF	TGTGCCAGCAGCTTAGTTCTAGCGGGGAGCTCCTACAATGAGCAGTTCTTC
TRBJ1-5	TRBV6-1	14	-	TRBD1	CASTTGASNQPQHF	TGTGCCAGCACGACAGGGGCTAGCAATCAGCCCCAGCATTTT
TRBJ2-7	TRBV7-9	15	few	TRBD2	CASSFIASGVYEQYF	TGTGCCAGCAGCTTTATAGCTAGCGGGGTCTACGAGCAGTACTTC
TRBJ2-5	TRBV27	14	-	TRBD2	CASSALAGQETQYF	TGTGCCAGCAGTGCCTTAGCGGGGCAAGAGACCCAGTACTTC
TRBJ1-6	TRBV5-8	14	-	-	CASSLDRSNSPLHF	TGTGCCAGCAGCTTGGACAGGTCTAATTCACCCCTCCACTTT
TRBJ1-3	TRBV19	13	-	-	CASRLSSGNTIYF	TGTGCCAGTAGACTAAGCTCTGGAAACACCATATATTTT
TRBJ1-6	TRBV7-8	17	-	-	CASSLVAREIMNSPLHF	TGTGCCAGCAGCTTAGTTGCGAGGGAGATAATGAATTCACCCCTCCACTTT
TRBJ2-1	TRBV5-6	16	-	TRBD2	CASSWWGSGGWNEQFF	TGTGCCAGCAGCTGGTGGGGTAGCGGGGGGTGGAATGAGCAGTTCTTC
TRBJ2-7	TRBV5-5	15	-	-	CASSLGGGMIYEQYF	TGTGCCAGCAGCTTAGGCGGCGGAATGATCTACGAGCAGTACTTC
TRBJ1-4	TRBV7-9	15	-	TRBD1	CASSPPIDRGRELFF	TGTGCCAGCAGCCCTCCGATTGACAGGGGGCGTGAACTGTTTTTT
TRBJ1-2	TRBV19	13	-	-	CASSIDRDYGYTF	TGTGCCAGTAGTATAGATCGGGATTATGGCTACACCTTC
TRBJ2-1	TRBV9	12	-	-	CASSLSGNEQFF	TGTGCCAGCTCCCTATCGGGGAATGAGCAGTTCTTC
TRBJ2-5	TRBV5-5	14	-	TRBD1	CASSYDRGDETQYF	TGTGCCAGCAGTTACGACAGGGGTGACGAGACCCAGTACTTC
TRBJ2-1	TRBV5-4	12	-	-	CASSFALDEQFF	TGTGCCAGCAGCTTCGCCTTAGATGAGCAGTTCTTC
TRBJ1-2	TRBV4-3	14	-	-	CASSQAGAYYGYTF	TGCGCCAGCAGCCAAGCTGGGGCCTACTATGGCTACACCTTC
TRBJ1-2	TRBV19	16	-	-	CASSIGQGKANYGYTF	TGTGCCAGTAGTATTGGGCAGGGTAAGGCTAACTATGGCTACACCTTC
TRBJ2-7	TRBV10-3	12	-	-	CAISESGSEQYF	TGTGCCATCAGTGAGTCTGGGAGCGAGCAGTACTTC
TRBJ2-1	TRBV15	13	-	-	CATSRDLGNEQFF	TGTGCCACCAGCAGAGATCTCGGCAATGAGCAGTTCTTC
TRBJ1-2	TRBV13	15	-	-	CASSLRQGENYGYTF	TGTGCCAGCAGCTTAAGGCAGGGTGAAAACTATGGCTACACCTTC